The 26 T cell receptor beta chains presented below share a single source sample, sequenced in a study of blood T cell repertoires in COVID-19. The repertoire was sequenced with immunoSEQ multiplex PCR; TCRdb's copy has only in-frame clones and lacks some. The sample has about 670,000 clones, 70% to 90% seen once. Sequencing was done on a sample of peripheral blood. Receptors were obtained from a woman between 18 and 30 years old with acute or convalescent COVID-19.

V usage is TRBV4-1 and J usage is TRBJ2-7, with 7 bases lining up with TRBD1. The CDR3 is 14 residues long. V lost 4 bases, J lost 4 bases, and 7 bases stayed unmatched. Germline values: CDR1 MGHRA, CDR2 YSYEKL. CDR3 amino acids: CASSPGDSGYEQYF. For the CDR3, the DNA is TGCGCCAGCAGCCCCGGGGACAGCGGTTACGAGCAGTACTTC.

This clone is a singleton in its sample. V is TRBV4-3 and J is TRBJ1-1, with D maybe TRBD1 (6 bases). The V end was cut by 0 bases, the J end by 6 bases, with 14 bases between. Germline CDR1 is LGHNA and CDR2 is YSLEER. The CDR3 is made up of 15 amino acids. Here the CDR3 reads CASSQDSGGGSEAFF. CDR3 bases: TGCGCCAGCAGCCAAGATTCAGGTGGGGGCTCTGAAGCTTTCTTT.

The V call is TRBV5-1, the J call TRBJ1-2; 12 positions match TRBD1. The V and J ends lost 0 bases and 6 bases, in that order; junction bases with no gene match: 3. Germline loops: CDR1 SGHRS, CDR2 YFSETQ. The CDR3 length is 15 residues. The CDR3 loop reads CASSLAGTGGDGYTF. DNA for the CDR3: TGCGCCAGCAGCTTGGCCGGGACAGGGGGCGATGGCTACACCTTC.

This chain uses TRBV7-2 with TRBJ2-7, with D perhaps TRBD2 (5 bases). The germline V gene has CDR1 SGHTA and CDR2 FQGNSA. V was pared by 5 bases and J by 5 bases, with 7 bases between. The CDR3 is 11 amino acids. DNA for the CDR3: TGTGCCAGCAGCCCGCGGGACGAGCAGTACTTC. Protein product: CASSPRDEQYF. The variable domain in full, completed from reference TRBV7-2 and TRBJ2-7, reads GAGVSQSPSNKVTEKGKDVELRCDPISGHTALYWYRQSLGQGLEFLIYFQGNSAPDKSGLPSDRFSAERTGGSVSTLTIQRTQQEDSAVYLCASSPRDEQYFGPGTRLTVT.

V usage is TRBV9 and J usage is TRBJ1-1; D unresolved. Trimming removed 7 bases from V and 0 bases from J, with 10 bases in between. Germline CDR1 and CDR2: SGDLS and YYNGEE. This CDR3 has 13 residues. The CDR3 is CASGVGVNTEAFF. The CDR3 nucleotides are TGTGCCAGCGGGGTGGGAGTGAACACTGAAGCTTTCTTT.

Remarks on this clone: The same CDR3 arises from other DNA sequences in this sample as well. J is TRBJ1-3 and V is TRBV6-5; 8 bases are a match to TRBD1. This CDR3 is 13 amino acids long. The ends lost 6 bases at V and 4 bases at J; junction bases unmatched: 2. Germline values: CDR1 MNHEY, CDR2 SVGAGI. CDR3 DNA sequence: TGTGCCAGCAGACAGGGGGTGGGAAACACCATATATTTT. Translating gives CASRQGVGNTIYF.

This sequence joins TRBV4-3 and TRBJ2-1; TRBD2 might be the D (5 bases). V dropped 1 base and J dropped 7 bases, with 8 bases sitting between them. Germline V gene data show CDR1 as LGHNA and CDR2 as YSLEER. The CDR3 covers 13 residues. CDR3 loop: CASSQGEWNEQFF. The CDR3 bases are TGCGCCAGCAGCCAAGGGGAGTGGAATGAGCAGTTCTTC.

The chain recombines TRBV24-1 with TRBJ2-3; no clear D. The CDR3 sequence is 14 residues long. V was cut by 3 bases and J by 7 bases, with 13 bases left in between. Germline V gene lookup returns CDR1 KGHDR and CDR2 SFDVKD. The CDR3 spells CATSDGSTPNTQYF. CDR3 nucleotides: TGTGCCACCAGTGATGGGTCGACACCGAATACGCAGTATTTT.

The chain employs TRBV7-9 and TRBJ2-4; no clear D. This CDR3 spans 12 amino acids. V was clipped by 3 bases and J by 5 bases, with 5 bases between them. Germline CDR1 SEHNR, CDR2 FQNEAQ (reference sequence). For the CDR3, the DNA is TGTGCCAGCAGCTTCCCCGAAAACATTCAGTACTTC. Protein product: CASSFPENIQYF.

This chain's CDR3 is CASRIQRRRRGNTIYF. The DNA for the CDR3 is TGTGCCAGCAGAATCCAAAGGCGCAGGCGTGGAAACACCATATATTTT. This chain joins TRBV13 and TRBJ1-3; D remains unclear. The germline CDR1 and CDR2 sequences are PRHDT and FYEKMQ (reference sequence). Trimming cost V 6 bases and J 3 bases, with 18 bases left between them. The CDR3 is made up of 16 amino acids.

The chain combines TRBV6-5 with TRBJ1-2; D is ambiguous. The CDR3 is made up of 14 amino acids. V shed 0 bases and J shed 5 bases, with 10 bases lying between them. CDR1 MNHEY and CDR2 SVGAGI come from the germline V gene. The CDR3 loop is CASSYSLRQYGYTF. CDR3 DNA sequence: TGTGCCAGCAGTTACTCGTTGAGGCAATATGGCTACACCTTC.

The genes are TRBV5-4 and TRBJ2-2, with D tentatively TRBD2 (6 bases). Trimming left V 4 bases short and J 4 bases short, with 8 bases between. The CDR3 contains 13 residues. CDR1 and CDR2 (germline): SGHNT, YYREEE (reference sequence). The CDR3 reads CASSPGGTGELFF. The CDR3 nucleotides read TGTGCCAGCAGCCCCGGGGGCACCGGGGAGCTGTTTTTT.

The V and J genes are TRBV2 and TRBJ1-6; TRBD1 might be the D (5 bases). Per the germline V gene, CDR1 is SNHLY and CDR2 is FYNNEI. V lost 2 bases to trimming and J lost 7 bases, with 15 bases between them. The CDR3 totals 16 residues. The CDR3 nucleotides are TGTGCCAGCAGTGAATCGGCAGGGAGGGGAAATTCACCCCTCCACTTT. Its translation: CASSESAGRGNSPLHF.

For the CDR3, the DNA is TGTGCCAGCAGTGTAGACAGGGTCAACTATGGCTACACCTTC. It is translated as CASSVDRVNYGYTF. V is TRBV2 and J is TRBJ1-2; 7 positions match TRBD1. This CDR3 contains 14 residues. Per germline, CDR1 SNHLY and CDR2 FYNNEI. J lost 2 bases, V lost 4 bases, and 4 bases had no gene match.

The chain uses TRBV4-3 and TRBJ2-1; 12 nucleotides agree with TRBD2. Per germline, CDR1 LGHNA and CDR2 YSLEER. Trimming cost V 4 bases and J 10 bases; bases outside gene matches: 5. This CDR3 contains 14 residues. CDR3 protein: CASSPSGTSGEQFF. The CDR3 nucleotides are TGCGCCAGCAGCCCCTCCGGGACTAGCGGGGAGCAGTTCTTC.

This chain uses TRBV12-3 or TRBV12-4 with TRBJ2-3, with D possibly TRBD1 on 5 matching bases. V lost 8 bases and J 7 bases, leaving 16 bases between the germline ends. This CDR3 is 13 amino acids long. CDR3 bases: TGTGCCAGCCTGCAGGGCTTGGGTAATACGCAGTATTTT. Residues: CASLQGLGNTQYF.

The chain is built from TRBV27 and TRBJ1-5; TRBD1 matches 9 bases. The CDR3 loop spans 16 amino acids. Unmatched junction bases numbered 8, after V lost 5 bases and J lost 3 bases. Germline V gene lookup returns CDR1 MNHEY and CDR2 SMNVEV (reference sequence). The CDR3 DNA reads TGTGCCAGCAGTCCATGGACAGGGGCTCTCAATCAGCCCCAGCATTTT. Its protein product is CASSPWTGALNQPQHF.

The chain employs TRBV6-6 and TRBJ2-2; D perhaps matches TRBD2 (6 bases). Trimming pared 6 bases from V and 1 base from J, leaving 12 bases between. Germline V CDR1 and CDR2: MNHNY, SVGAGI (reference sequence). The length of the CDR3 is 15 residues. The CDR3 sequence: CASSQRAENTGELFF. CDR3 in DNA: TGTGCCAGCAGCCAGCGGGCGGAGAACACCGGGGAGCTGTTTTTT.

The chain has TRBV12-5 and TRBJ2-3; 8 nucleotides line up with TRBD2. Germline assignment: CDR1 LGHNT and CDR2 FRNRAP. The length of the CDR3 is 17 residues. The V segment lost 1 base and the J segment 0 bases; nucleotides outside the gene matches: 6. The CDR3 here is CASGLGAGGPSTDTQYF. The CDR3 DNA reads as TGTGCTAGTGGTTTGGGGGCGGGGGGACCTAGCACAGATACGCAGTATTTT.

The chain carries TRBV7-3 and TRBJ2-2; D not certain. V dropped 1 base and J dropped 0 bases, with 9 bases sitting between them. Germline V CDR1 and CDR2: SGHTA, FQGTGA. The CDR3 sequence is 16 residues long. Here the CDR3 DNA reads TGTGCCAGCAGCTTAAAAAGTCAGACGAACACCGGGGAGCTGTTTTTT. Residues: CASSLKSQTNTGELFF.

The chain's CDR3 is CASSLASLAGASTDTQYF. In DNA, the CDR3 is TGCGCCAGCAGCTTGGCCTCGCTAGCGGGGGCCTCCACAGATACGCAGTATTTT. This chain joins TRBV5-1 and TRBJ2-3; TRBD2 matches at 10 bases. Per germline, CDR1 SGHRS and CDR2 YFSETQ. The V segment lost 0 bases and the J segment 2 bases; nucleotides outside the gene matches: 9. The CDR3 consists of 18 residues.

The CDR3 protein is CASSQEPSGGGGELFF. The CDR3 region has the DNA TGCGCCAGCAGCCAAGAACCCAGCGGGGGTGGCGGGGAGCTGTTTTTT. This chain connects TRBV4-3 to TRBJ2-2; 8 positions agree with TRBD2. The germline gives CDR1 LGHNA, CDR2 YSLEER. The CDR3 runs to 16 residues. V lost 0 bases to trimming and J lost 7 bases; unmatched junction nucleotides: 7.

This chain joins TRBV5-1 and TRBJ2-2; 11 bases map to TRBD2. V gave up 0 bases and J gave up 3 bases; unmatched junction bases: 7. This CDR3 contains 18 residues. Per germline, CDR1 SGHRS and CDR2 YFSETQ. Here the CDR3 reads CASSLEASGGTHTGELFF. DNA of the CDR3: TGCGCCAGCAGCTTGGAGGCTAGCGGGGGGACTCACACCGGGGAGCTGTTTTTT.

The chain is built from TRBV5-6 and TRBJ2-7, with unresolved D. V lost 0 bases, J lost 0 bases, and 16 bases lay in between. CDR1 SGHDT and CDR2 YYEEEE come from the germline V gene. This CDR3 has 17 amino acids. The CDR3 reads CASSLELAVSNSYEQYF. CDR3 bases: TGTGCCAGCAGCTTGGAATTGGCGGTCTCCAACTCCTACGAGCAGTACTTC.

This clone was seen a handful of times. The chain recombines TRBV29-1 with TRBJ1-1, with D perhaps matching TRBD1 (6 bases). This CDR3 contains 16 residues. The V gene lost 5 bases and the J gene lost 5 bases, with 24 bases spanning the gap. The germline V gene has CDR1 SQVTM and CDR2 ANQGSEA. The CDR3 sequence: CSVKQGSGFRYTEAFF. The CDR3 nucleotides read TGCAGCGTTAAACAGGGAAGTGGATTTAGGTATACTGAAGCTTTCTTT.

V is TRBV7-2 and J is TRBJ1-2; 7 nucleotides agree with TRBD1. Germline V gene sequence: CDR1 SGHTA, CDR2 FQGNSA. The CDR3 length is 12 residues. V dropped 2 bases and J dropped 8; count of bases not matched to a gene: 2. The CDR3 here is CASSLTGVGYTF. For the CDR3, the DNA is TGTGCCAGCAGCTTAACAGGGGTCGGCTACACCTTC.